This T cell receptor beta chain came from a study of blood T cell repertoires in COVID-19. For the study at large: From the United States, Italy and Spain came samples of acute and convalescent COVID-19.

CDR3 size: 14 residues. Deletions cut 3 bases from V and 5 bases from J, with 8 bases between. Germline V gene sequence: CDR1 SNHLY, CDR2 FYNNEI. Per the original methods: Amplifying reference gene primers gave estimates of nucleated cell counts. The data were produced by immunoSEQ multiplex PCR, yet TCRdb's version contains in-frame clones alone and is incomplete. Clone size and V and J calls were adopted from that table, with D and trimming inferred from the DNA. The profile covers about 230,000 clones, with 85% to 90% appearing a single time and 3% to 4% taken by the ten largest. The chain is built from TRBV2 and TRBJ1-6; no clear D. The sequenced sample was PBMCs or T cells enriched from blood (not recorded which). This clonotype was obtained from a woman aged 25 to 45 with acute COVID-19. The CDR3 protein is CASSDGFDNSPLHF. The CDR3 DNA sequence: TGTGCCAGCAGTGACGGTTTTGATAATTCACCCCTCCACTTT.